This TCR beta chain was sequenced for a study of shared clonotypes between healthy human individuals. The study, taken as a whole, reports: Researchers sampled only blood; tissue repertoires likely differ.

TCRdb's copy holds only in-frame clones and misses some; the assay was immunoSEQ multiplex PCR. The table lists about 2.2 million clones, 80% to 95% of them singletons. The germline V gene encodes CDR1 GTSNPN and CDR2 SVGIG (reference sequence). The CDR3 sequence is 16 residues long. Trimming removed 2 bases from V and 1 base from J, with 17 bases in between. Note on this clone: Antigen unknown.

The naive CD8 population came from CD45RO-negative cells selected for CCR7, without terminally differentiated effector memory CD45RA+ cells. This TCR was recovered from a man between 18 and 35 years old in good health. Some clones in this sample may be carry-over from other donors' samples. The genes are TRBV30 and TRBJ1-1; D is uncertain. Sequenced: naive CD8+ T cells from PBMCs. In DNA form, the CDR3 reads TGTGCCTGGAGTACACGCCCGGGGTTCCCGAACACTGAAGCTTTCTTT. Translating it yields CAWSTRPGFPNTEAFF.